A single T cell receptor beta chain is shown here with its context. The data are from a study of blood T cell repertoires in COVID-19. About the study: The analysed material was cDNA or gDNA that came from T cells, B-cell-depleted T cells, or PBMCs.

The method was immunoSEQ multiplex PCR; TCRdb's version includes in-frame clones alone and lacks a portion of them. The sample lists under 350,000 clones; about 92% were seen once. The clonotype comes from a man aged 60-69 years who had recovered from COVID-19. The specimen sequenced was PBMCs or T cells enriched from blood (not recorded which).

This chain's CDR3 is CASSLQAGDYNEQFF. The CDR3 DNA follows: TGCGCCAGCAGCCTCCAGGCGGGAGACTACAATGAGCAGTTCTTC. This chain uses TRBV4-1 with TRBJ2-1; the match to TRBD2 covers 7 bases. The CDR3 loop spans 15 amino acids. V lost 4 bases to trimming and J lost 3 bases; unmatched junction nucleotides: 6. In germline, CDR1 is MGHRA, CDR2 YSYEKL.